These 29 T cell receptor beta chains originate from one sample sequenced in a study of metastatic and nonmetastatic thyroid tumors. TCRdb re-processed the PCR reads through MiXCR. Seen here are about 24,000 clones, 10% to 15% observed once, and the top ten hold about 13%. All patients were untreated before thyroid surgery. Sequences were obtained from blood. The receptors shown here come from a female donor with papillary thyroid cancer or a benign thyroid nodule (not recorded which). Some clones in this sample may be carry-over from other donors' samples.

Many counts were recorded for this clone. The chain carries TRBV20-1 and TRBJ2-1, with 10 bases lining up with TRBD2. The CDR3 is 18 residues long. V lost 4 bases to trimming and J lost 6 bases; unmatched junction nucleotides: 18. Germline V lookup: CDR1 DFQATT, CDR2 SNEGSKA (reference sequence). The CDR3 reads CSAMKAGGPIVRGNEQFF. For the CDR3, the DNA is TGCAGTGCTATGAAAGCGGGAGGGCCGATCGTTCGTGGCAATGAGCAGTTCTTC.

This clone was counted at least ten times. V and J are TRBV5-1 and TRBJ1-5; D is undetermined. V lost 4 bases, J lost 6 bases, and 11 bases lay in between. This CDR3 is built from 13 residues. CDR1 and CDR2 from the germline V gene are SGHRS and YFSETQ. CDR3 amino acids: CASSEGPGQPQHF. CDR3 DNA sequence: TGCGCCAGCAGCGAGGGCCCTGGTCAGCCCCAGCATTTT. The whole variable domain, filled in from reference TRBV5-1 and TRBJ1-5, reads KAGVTQTPRYLIKTRGQQVTLSCSPISGHRSVSWYQQTPGQGLQFLFEYFSETQRNKGNFPGRFSGRQFSNSRSEMNVSTLELGDSALYLCASSEGPGQPQHFGDGTRLSIL.

Many counts were recorded for this clone. Here the CDR3 reads CASKRRSLDTEAFF. CDR3 bases: TGTGCCAGCAAAAGGAGGAGTCTGGACACTGAAGCTTTCTTT. This chain connects TRBV19 to TRBJ1-1; D not certain. The V gene lost 9 bases and the J gene lost 3 bases, with 17 bases spanning the gap. Looked up from germline, CDR1 is LNHDA and CDR2 is SQIVND (reference sequence). The CDR3 sequence is 14 residues long.

V gene TRBV4-3 combines with J gene TRBJ2-7, with D possibly being TRBD1 (6 bases). The CDR3 is 14 residues long. CDR1 is LGHNA and CDR2 is YSLEER in the germline V gene. V lost 5 bases and J lost 0, with 11 bases in between. Here the CDR3 DNA reads TGCGCCAGCAGCTGGGACATCCTCTCCTACGAGCAGTACTTC. It is translated as CASSWDILSYEQYF.

This clone was seen many times. The chain links TRBV24-1 to TRBJ2-7, with a tentative D call TRBD2 (6 bases). Trimming took off 3 bases at V and 2 bases at J, with 13 bases between the two ends. The V gene's germline CDR1 is KGHDR and CDR2 SFDVKD. The CDR3 runs to 15 residues. The CDR3 region has the DNA TGTGCCACCAGTGATGGGGGGTCCCTAGCCTACGAGCAGTACTTC. This encodes CATSDGGSLAYEQYF.

This clone was counted between two and nine times. A clone one base away is much larger, so this may be a read error. This rearrangement joins TRBV12-3 or TRBV12-4 to TRBJ2-3; the match to TRBD2 covers 8 bases. There are 15 residues in the CDR3. V gave up 7 bases and J gave up 6 bases; unmatched junction bases: 12. CDR3 residues: CASNNPGLGRDTQYF. DNA of the CDR3: TGTGCCAGCAACAACCCGGGACTAGGGAGGGATACGCAGTATTTT.

Regarding this clone: A junction end diverges from the germline sequence, so it may reflect a read error. The V gene is TRBV7-3, the J gene TRBJ2-5; D assignment may be TRBD1 or TRBD2 (5 bases each). CDR1 SGHTA and CDR2 FQGTGA come from the germline V gene. This CDR3 is built from 13 residues. The CDR3 sequence is CASSLSGKGTKYF. The DNA for the CDR3 is TGTGCCAGCAGCTTATCCGGGAAAGGGACCAAGTACTTC.

This clone was seen many times. The chain couples TRBV5-6 to TRBJ2-1; no clear D gene. The V gene lost 4 bases and the J gene lost 8 bases, with 13 bases spanning the gap. Germline CDR1 SGHDT, CDR2 YYEEEE. The CDR3 has 13 amino acids. The CDR3 protein is CASSPWTVDEQFF. The CDR3 nucleotides are TGTGCCAGCAGCCCCTGGACCGTGGATGAGCAGTTCTTC.

This clone showed up many times. The chain combines TRBV5-8 with TRBJ1-5; weak D call: TRBD1 (5 bases). Trimming stripped 4 bases from V and 4 bases from J, with 12 bases between. The germline gives CDR1 SGHTS, CDR2 YDEGEE. The CDR3 is 14 residues long. CDR3 in amino acids: CASSQGTGNQPQHF. For the CDR3, the DNA is TGTGCCAGCAGCCAAGGGACGGGTAATCAGCCCCAGCATTTT.

This clone has ten or more counts. This chain joins TRBV20-1 and TRBJ2-7, with 7 bases lining up with TRBD2. Germline lookup yields CDR1 DFQATT and CDR2 SNEGSKA (reference sequence). This CDR3 spans 16 amino acids. The CDR3: CSRLGRGGSQTGEQYF. The DNA of the CDR3 is TGCAGCCGGCTGGGGCGGGGAGGGTCCCAAACGGGGGAGCAGTACTTC.

Here the CDR3 reads CASSLDPGTSSMYF. As DNA, the CDR3 is TGTGCCAGCAGCTTAGACCCGGGGACTAGTAGCATGTACTTC. The V gene is TRBV11-2, the J gene TRBJ2-7, with 8 bases matching TRBD2. With 0 bases clipped from V and 12 bases from J, the junction kept 10 bases outside the gene matches. CDR1 and CDR2 (germline): SGHAT, FQNNGV. CDR3 length: 14 residues. The full variable domain, in which reference TRBV11-2 and TRBJ2-7 provide the parts outside the CDR3, is EAGVAQSPRYKIIEKRQSVAFWCNPISGHATLYWYQQILGQGPKLLIQFQNNGVVDDSQLPKDRFSAERLKGVDSTLKIQPAKLEDSAVYLCASSLDPGTSSMYFGPGTRLTVT.

This clone was seen repeatedly, ten times or more. This chain uses TRBV6-4 with TRBJ1-5; D gene uncertain. Germline V lookup: CDR1 MRHNA, CDR2 SNTAGT. Trimming removed 10 bases from V and 0 bases from J, with 16 bases in between. CDR3 length equals 15 residues. The CDR3 reads CAIIRDGRSNQPQHF. CDR3 nucleotide sequence: TGTGCCATCATAAGGGATGGGCGTAGCAATCAGCCCCAGCATTTT.

This chain uses TRBV15 with TRBJ2-7, with 7 bases lining up with TRBD2. CDR1 and CDR2 from the germline V gene are LNHNV and YYDKDF (reference sequence). This CDR3 contains 15 residues. V was pared by 0 bases and J by 0 bases, with 2 bases of the junction left unmatched. The CDR3 protein is CATSREGGSSYEQYF. For the CDR3, the DNA is TGTGCCACCAGCAGAGAGGGGGGGAGCTCCTACGAGCAGTACTTC.

This clone was seen ten or more times. V is TRBV20-1 and J is TRBJ2-5; 11 bases fit TRBD2. The CDR3 runs to 16 residues. V dropped 0 bases and J dropped 5; count of bases not matched to a gene: 8. The germline gives CDR1 DFQATT, CDR2 SNEGSKA (reference sequence). As DNA, the CDR3 is TGCAGTGCTAGAGAAAATAGCGGGAGGGCTGGGGAGACCCAGTACTTC. This gives the protein CSARENSGRAGETQYF.

J is TRBJ2-7 and V is TRBV6-2 or TRBV6-3; a weak D match, TRBD2 (6 bases). CDR1 is MNHEY, CDR2 SVGEGT, per germline. The CDR3 covers 13 residues. Trimming removed 5 bases from V and 5 bases from J, with 13 bases in between. The CDR3 DNA sequence: TGTGCCAGCAGTGGAAGACCGGGAGACGAGCAGTACTTC. This gives the protein CASSGRPGDEQYF.

The V and J genes are TRBV7-2 and TRBJ1-6; D call uncertain. The CDR3 contains 15 residues. With 3 bases removed from V and 6 bases from J, the gap between germline ends came to 12 bases. Germline V lookup: CDR1 SGHTA, CDR2 FQGNSA. This chain's CDR3 is CASSLKVQLNSPLHF. The CDR3 DNA is TGTGCCAGCAGCTTGAAGGTACAGCTTAATTCACCCCTCCACTTT.

This clone is medium-sized by share. This chain uses TRBV28 with TRBJ1-1; the match to TRBD1 covers 8 bases. Germline trimming cut 3 bases from V and 5 bases from J; bases unmatched to any gene: 5. The CDR3 has 14 amino acids. Germline values: CDR1 MDHEN, CDR2 SYDVKM. The CDR3 bases are TGTGCCAGCAGTTTTACCAGGGGGCTAACTGAAGCTTTCTTT. Amino acids: CASSFTRGLTEAFF. Using reference TRBV28 and TRBJ1-1 for the parts outside the CDR3, the full variable domain is DVKVTQSSRYLVKRTGEKVFLECVQDMDHENMFWYRQDPGLGLRLIYFSYDVKMKEKGDIPEGYSVSREKKERFSLILESASTNQTSMYLCASSFTRGLTEAFFGQGTRLTVV.

This clone has at least ten counts. This chain uses TRBV5-1 with TRBJ2-3; TRBD2 agrees at 10 bases. Germline CDR1 is SGHRS and CDR2 is YFSETQ. The length of the CDR3 is 15 residues. V trimming: 3 bases; J trimming: 6 bases; junction bases outside the gene matches: 7. The CDR3 region is CASSYASGSADTQYF. DNA of the CDR3: TGCGCCAGCAGCTACGCTAGCGGGAGCGCTGATACGCAGTATTTT.

This clone was seen repeatedly, ten times or more. The CDR3 region is CASSQDHGLMPYNEQFF. The CDR3 DNA follows: TGTGCCAGCAGCCAAGATCATGGGCTCATGCCTTACAATGAGCAGTTCTTC. The chain has TRBV3-1 and TRBJ2-1; D uncertain. This CDR3 has 17 amino acids. Germline assignment: CDR1 LGHDT and CDR2 YNNKEL (reference sequence). V was trimmed by 0 bases and J by 4 bases, leaving 16 bases between them.

The sample holds many counts of this clone. The chain links TRBV19 to TRBJ1-2; 8 bases map to TRBD1. The CDR3 has 15 residues. The ends lost 5 bases at V and 7 bases at J; junction bases unmatched: 12. Germline V lookup: CDR1 LNHDA, CDR2 SQIVND (reference sequence). The CDR3 here is CASSRQGAEGSGYTF. In DNA, the CDR3 is TGTGCCAGTAGTCGTCAGGGGGCGGAGGGAAGTGGCTACACCTTC.

With respect to this clone: One end of the junction varies from germline; a read error may be responsible. V is TRBV15 and J is TRBJ2-2, with 7 positions matching TRBD2. Germline V gene data show CDR1 as LNHNV and CDR2 as YYDKDF (reference sequence). The length of the CDR3 is 15 residues. This CDR3 reads CATSRGGVEVGQLFF. Here the CDR3 DNA reads TGTGCCACCAGCAGGGGGGGGGTCGAGGTCGGGCAGCTGTTTTTT.

This clone has a count of ten or more. The V call is TRBV20-1, the J call TRBJ2-5, with a weak D call TRBD2 (6 bases). Deletions cut 6 bases from V and 3 bases from J, with 17 bases between. The CDR3 sequence is 14 residues long. Germline assignment: CDR1 DFQATT and CDR2 SNEGSKA (reference sequence). CDR3 sequence (DNA): TGCAGTGCCCGGCCCGGGCGGGGCGAAGAGACCCAGTACTTC. Its protein product is CSARPGRGEETQYF.

Ten or more counts support this clone. The chain is built from TRBV5-6 and TRBJ1-6; no definite D call. This CDR3 comprises 16 residues. CDR1 is SGHDT, CDR2 YYEEEE, per germline. Trimming left V 1 base short and J 3 bases short, with 11 bases between. The CDR3 is CASSLRRENYNSPLHF. The DNA for the CDR3 is TGTGCCAGCAGCTTGCGGAGGGAGAACTATAATTCACCCCTCCACTTT.

Many counts were recorded for this clone. The chain couples TRBV7-6 to TRBJ2-1; 9 bases are shared with TRBD1. Germline CDR1 and CDR2: SGHVS and FNYEAQ. V lost 0 bases to trimming and J lost 6 bases; unmatched junction nucleotides: 9. CDR3 length equals 17 residues. The CDR3 spells CASSLARGQGFFNEQFF. The CDR3 DNA sequence: TGTGCCAGCAGCTTAGCGCGAGGACAGGGGTTTTTCAATGAGCAGTTCTTC.

This clone occurred a few times. The gene calls are TRBV19 and TRBJ2-1, with D possibly being TRBD1 (6 bases). The V gene lost 5 bases and the J gene lost 10 bases, with 15 bases spanning the gap. This CDR3 is 13 amino acids long. Germline loops: CDR1 LNHDA, CDR2 SQIVND (reference sequence). CDR3 amino acids: CASSPFRGKEQFF. The CDR3 coding sequence is TGTGCCAGTAGTCCTTTTAGGGGGAAGGAGCAGTTCTTC.

This clone was seen at least ten times. Other DNA sequences from this sample encode an identical CDR3 as well. The rearrangement uses TRBV29-1 and TRBJ2-2, with D possibly being TRBD2 (6 bases). The CDR3 is 13 residues long. With 7 bases removed from V and 5 bases from J, the gap between germline ends came to 14 bases. The germline V gene has CDR1 SQVTM and CDR2 ANQGSEA. The CDR3 loop is CSAQGRGTGELFF. CDR3 in DNA: TGCAGCGCTCAGGGACGGGGGACCGGGGAGCTGTTTTTT.

Many counts were recorded for this clone. The chain couples TRBV19 to TRBJ2-1, with 9 bases aligning to TRBD2. V dropped 7 bases and J dropped 9; count of bases not matched to a gene: 10. Germline V lookup: CDR1 LNHDA, CDR2 SQIVND (reference sequence). The CDR3 is made up of 14 amino acids. The CDR3 DNA reads TGTGCCAGTATAGGCGGGAGGGCGAGGGGTGAGCAGTTCTTC. Amino acids: CASIGGRARGEQFF.

This chain links TRBV5-1 with TRBJ2-7; 7 bases align to TRBD2. Germline loops: CDR1 SGHRS, CDR2 YFSETQ. V lost 4 bases, J lost 5 bases, and 9 bases stayed unmatched. The CDR3 has 14 residues. CDR3 bases: TGCGCCAGCAGCAGCGGAGGCGGGGGAGACGAGCAGTACTTC. It codes for CASSSGGGGDEQYF.

At least ten counts were recorded for this clone. The rearrangement links TRBV2 to TRBJ2-3, with a possible D match to TRBD1 (6 bases). Germline V lookup: CDR1 SNHLY, CDR2 FYNNEI. Trimming took off 11 bases at V and 3 bases at J, with 18 bases between the two ends. The CDR3 length is 14 residues. CDR3 residues: CAGKQGSGTDTQYF. CDR3 nucleotide sequence: TGTGCCGGCAAACAGGGAAGTGGGACAGATACGCAGTATTTT.